The 12 T cell receptor beta chains below come from one sample, sequenced in a study of blood T cell repertoires in COVID-19. Some clones are missing from TCRdb's copy, which holds only in-frame ones; the method was immunoSEQ multiplex PCR. The data contain over 200,000 clones, roughly nine tenths of them singletons. Material for sequencing was peripheral blood. These receptors came from a man in his 60s with COVID-19, enrolled during active disease.

The chain carries TRBV27 and TRBJ2-7, with D perhaps matching TRBD2 (6 bases). The germline CDR1 and CDR2 sequences are MNHEY and SMNVEV (reference sequence). Trimming took off 2 bases at V and 6 bases at J, with 17 bases between the two ends. The CDR3 spans 15 residues. CDR3 in DNA: TGTGCCAGCAGTTTAGCCCGGGACTCCCCGGCCGAGCAGTACTTC. It specifies CASSLARDSPAEQYF.

The chain employs TRBV10-3 and TRBJ2-1; 9 nucleotides align to TRBD2. The CDR3 length is 16 residues. Germline V gene sequence: CDR1 ENHRY, CDR2 SYGVKD. Germline trimming cut 4 bases from V and 6 bases from J; bases unmatched to any gene: 10. This CDR3 is CAISALAGPSGNEQFF. The CDR3 DNA reads TGTGCCATCAGTGCCCTAGCGGGACCGTCGGGCAATGAGCAGTTCTTC.

This clone appeared once. V is TRBV3-1 (or the pseudogene TRBV3-2) and J is TRBJ2-7; 9 nucleotides align to TRBD1. Germline lookup yields CDR1 LGHDT and CDR2 YNNKEL (reference sequence). V trimming: 2 bases; J trimming: 2 bases; junction bases outside the gene matches: 10. The CDR3 totals 17 residues. CDR3 loop: CASSQPGRTGAPYEQYF. Written as DNA, the CDR3 is TGTGCCAGCAGCCAACCGGGGAGGACAGGGGCCCCCTACGAGCAGTACTTC.

On this clone: The junction shows a germline mismatch at one end, possibly a read error. The chain combines TRBV5-1 with TRBJ2-7, with TRBD2 matching over 13 bases. CDR3 size: 14 residues. The germline CDR1 and CDR2 sequences are SGHRS and YFSETQ. The CDR3 spells CASSLGTSGNEQYF. In DNA form, the CDR3 reads TGCGCCAGCAGTTTGGGGACTAGCGGGAACGAGCAGTACTTC.

This clone was seen just once. The J gene is TRBJ1-2, the V gene TRBV11-2, with unresolved D. V dropped 0 bases and J dropped 6 bases, with 8 bases sitting between them. CDR1 and CDR2 (germline): SGHAT, FQNNGV. This CDR3 contains 13 residues. CDR3 protein: CASSLDRRNGYTF. DNA of the CDR3: TGTGCCAGCAGCTTAGATAGGAGGAATGGCTACACCTTC.

The chain has TRBV30 and TRBJ1-1; D perhaps matches TRBD1 (6 bases). V lost 4 bases and J lost 4, with 19 bases in between. Germline loops: CDR1 GTSNPN, CDR2 SVGIG (reference sequence). The CDR3 is 15 residues long. CDR3 sequence: CAWTQGRGRVTEAFF. The CDR3 nucleotides are TGTGCCTGGACCCAGGGTAGGGGGAGAGTCACTGAAGCTTTCTTT.

The chain combines TRBV5-4 with TRBJ2-2, with TRBD2 matching over 12 bases. The CDR3 is 16 amino acids. CDR1 SGHNT and CDR2 YYREEE come from the germline V gene (reference sequence). After removal of 4 bases from V and 8 bases from J, the junction contained 9 bases not matched to a gene. The CDR3 nucleotides read TGTGCCAGCAGCCCGGGACTAGCGGGTCAATTGGGGGAGCTGTTTTTT. It encodes CASSPGLAGQLGELFF.

The CDR3, as DNA: TGTGCCAGCAGTGAAGGGGACAGGCAGACCTATGGCTACACCTTC. The encoded protein is CASSEGDRQTYGYTF. V and J are TRBV6-1 and TRBJ1-2, with TRBD1 identical over 8 bases. The V gene end was trimmed by 1 base and the J gene end by 4 bases; junction bases not matched to a gene: 5. This CDR3 is 15 amino acids long. Germline assignment: CDR1 MNHNS and CDR2 SASEGT.

The V and J genes are TRBV6-5 and TRBJ1-2; maybe TRBD1 (6 bases). Germline V gives CDR1 MNHEY, CDR2 SVGAGI. CDR3 length: 14 amino acids. The V end was cut by 5 bases, the J end by 7 bases, with 17 bases between. Written as DNA, the CDR3 is TGTGCCAGCAGTCCCCCGGGGGGGCGGGGTGGCTACACCTTC. Encoded protein: CASSPPGGRGGYTF.

The rearrangement uses TRBV28 and TRBJ2-3, with 12 bases fitting TRBD2. CDR3 length: 17 amino acids. The V segment lost 5 bases and the J segment 4 bases; nucleotides outside the gene matches: 10. CDR1 is MDHEN, CDR2 SYDVKM, per germline. The CDR3 nucleotides are TGTGCCAGCAGTCTCGGGGTGACTAGCGGGAGCGCAGATACGCAGTATTTT. Its translation: CASSLGVTSGSADTQYF.

V usage is TRBV10-3 and J usage is TRBJ1-5, with 8 bases that match TRBD1. CDR3 length: 14 amino acids. Per germline, CDR1 ENHRY and CDR2 SYGVKD. V shed 4 bases and J 3 bases; nucleotides not matched to a gene: 2. The chain's CDR3 is CAISVQGANQPQHF. The CDR3 region has the DNA TGTGCCATCAGTGTTCAGGGGGCCAATCAGCCCCAGCATTTT.

In DNA form, the CDR3 reads TGTGCCAGCATTTACGGACAGGAACCCACTGAAGCTTTCTTT. Its protein product is CASIYGQEPTEAFF. The V and J genes are TRBV2 and TRBJ1-1, with 7 positions matching TRBD1. The CDR3 consists of 14 residues. J was trimmed by 4 bases and V by 7 bases; bases with no gene match: 9. Germline V lookup: CDR1 SNHLY, CDR2 FYNNEI. Full variable domain (missing parts from reference TRBV2 and TRBJ1-1): EPEVTQTPSHQVTQMGQEVILRCVPISNHLYFYWYRQILGQKVEFLVSFYNNEISEKSEIFDDQFSVERPDGSNFTLKIRSTKLEDSAMYFCASIYGQEPTEAFFGQGTRLTVV.